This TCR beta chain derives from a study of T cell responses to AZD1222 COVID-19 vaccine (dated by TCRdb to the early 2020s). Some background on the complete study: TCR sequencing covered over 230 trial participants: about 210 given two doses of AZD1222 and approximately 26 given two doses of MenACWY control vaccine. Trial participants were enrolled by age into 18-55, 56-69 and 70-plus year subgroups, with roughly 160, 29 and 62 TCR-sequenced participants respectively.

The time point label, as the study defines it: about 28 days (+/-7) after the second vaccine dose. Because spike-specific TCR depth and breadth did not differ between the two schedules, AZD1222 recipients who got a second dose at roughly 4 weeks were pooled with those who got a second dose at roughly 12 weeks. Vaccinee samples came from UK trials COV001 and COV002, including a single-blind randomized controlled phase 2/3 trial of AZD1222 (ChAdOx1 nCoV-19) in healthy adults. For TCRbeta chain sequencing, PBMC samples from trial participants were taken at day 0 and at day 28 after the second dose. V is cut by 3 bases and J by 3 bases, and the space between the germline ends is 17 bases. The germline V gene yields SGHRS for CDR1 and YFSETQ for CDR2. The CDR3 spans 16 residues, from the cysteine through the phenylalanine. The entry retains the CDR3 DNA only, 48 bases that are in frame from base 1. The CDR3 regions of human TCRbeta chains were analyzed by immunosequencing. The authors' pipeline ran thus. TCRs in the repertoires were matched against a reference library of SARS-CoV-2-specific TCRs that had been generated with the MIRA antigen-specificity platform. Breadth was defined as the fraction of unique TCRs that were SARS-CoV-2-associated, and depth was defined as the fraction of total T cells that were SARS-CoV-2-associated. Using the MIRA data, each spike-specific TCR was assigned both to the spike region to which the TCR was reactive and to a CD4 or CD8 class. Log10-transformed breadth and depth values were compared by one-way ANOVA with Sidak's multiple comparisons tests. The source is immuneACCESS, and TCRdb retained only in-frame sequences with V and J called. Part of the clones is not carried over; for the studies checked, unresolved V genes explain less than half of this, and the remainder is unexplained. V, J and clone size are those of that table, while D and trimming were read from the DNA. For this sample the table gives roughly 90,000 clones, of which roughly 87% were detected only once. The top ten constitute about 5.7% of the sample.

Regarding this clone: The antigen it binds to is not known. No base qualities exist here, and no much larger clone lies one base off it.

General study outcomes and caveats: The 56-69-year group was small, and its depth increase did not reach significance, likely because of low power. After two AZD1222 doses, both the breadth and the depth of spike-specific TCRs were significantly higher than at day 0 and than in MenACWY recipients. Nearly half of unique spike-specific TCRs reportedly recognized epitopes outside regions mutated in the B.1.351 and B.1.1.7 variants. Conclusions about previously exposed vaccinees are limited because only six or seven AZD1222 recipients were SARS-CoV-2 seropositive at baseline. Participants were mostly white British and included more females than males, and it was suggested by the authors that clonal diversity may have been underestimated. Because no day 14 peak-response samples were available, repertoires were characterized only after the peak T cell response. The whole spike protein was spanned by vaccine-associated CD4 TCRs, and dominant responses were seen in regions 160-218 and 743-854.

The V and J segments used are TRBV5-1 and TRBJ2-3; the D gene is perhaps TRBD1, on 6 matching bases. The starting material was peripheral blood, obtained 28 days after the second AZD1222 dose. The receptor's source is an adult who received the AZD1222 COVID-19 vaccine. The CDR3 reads CASSSTGWGQTDTQYF. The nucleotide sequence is TGCGCCAGCAGCTCAACAGGGTGGGGCCAGACAGATACGCAGTATTTT. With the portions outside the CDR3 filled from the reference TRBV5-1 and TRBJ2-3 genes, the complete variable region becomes KAGVTQTPRYLIKTRGQQVTLSCSPISGHRSVSWYQQTPGQGLQFLFEYFSETQRNKGNFPGRFSGRQFSNSRSEMNVSTLELGDSALYLCASSSTGWGQTDTQYFGPGTRLTVL.